Listed below are T cell receptor beta chains from one sample, sequenced in a study of OX40 agonist ivuxolimab in advanced cancers. The table came from immunoSEQ multiplex PCR; TCRdb's copy has only in-frame clones and leaves some out. The sample records under 25,000 clones, 78% being singletons. The sample here was CD4+ or CD8+ T cells sorted from blood, taken in a trial of the OX40 agonist ivuxolimab. Receptor source: an adult with an advanced solid tumor such as melanoma, head and neck, liver or kidney cancer. Both conserved end residues are part of each CDR3. A D gene is named only where the DNA matches it firmly.

d_gene,v_gene,CDR3aa
.,TRBV5-5,CASSKGTFSGANVLTF
TRBD1,TRBV30,CAWATGGKQETQYF
.,TRBV21-1,CASSFRLDTIRTEAFF
.,TRBV7-9,CASSRSGADGYTF
TRBD1,TRBV4-1,CASSYRDEISGGTGELFF
.,TRBV19,CASSPGRGLSTDTQYF
TRBD1,TRBV4-2,CASSQGQGAGSRYGYTF
.,TRBV14,CASSQNRVGYTF
TRBD2,TRBV19,CASSRTSGRHGEQFF
.,TRBV18,CASSPPNGQETQYF
TRBD1,TRBV30,CAWSSRQGGVAFF
.,TRBV10-3,CAISVGGASTDTQYF
.,TRBV18,CASSPRPRGTDTQYF
.,TRBV25-1,CASSDSWETQYF